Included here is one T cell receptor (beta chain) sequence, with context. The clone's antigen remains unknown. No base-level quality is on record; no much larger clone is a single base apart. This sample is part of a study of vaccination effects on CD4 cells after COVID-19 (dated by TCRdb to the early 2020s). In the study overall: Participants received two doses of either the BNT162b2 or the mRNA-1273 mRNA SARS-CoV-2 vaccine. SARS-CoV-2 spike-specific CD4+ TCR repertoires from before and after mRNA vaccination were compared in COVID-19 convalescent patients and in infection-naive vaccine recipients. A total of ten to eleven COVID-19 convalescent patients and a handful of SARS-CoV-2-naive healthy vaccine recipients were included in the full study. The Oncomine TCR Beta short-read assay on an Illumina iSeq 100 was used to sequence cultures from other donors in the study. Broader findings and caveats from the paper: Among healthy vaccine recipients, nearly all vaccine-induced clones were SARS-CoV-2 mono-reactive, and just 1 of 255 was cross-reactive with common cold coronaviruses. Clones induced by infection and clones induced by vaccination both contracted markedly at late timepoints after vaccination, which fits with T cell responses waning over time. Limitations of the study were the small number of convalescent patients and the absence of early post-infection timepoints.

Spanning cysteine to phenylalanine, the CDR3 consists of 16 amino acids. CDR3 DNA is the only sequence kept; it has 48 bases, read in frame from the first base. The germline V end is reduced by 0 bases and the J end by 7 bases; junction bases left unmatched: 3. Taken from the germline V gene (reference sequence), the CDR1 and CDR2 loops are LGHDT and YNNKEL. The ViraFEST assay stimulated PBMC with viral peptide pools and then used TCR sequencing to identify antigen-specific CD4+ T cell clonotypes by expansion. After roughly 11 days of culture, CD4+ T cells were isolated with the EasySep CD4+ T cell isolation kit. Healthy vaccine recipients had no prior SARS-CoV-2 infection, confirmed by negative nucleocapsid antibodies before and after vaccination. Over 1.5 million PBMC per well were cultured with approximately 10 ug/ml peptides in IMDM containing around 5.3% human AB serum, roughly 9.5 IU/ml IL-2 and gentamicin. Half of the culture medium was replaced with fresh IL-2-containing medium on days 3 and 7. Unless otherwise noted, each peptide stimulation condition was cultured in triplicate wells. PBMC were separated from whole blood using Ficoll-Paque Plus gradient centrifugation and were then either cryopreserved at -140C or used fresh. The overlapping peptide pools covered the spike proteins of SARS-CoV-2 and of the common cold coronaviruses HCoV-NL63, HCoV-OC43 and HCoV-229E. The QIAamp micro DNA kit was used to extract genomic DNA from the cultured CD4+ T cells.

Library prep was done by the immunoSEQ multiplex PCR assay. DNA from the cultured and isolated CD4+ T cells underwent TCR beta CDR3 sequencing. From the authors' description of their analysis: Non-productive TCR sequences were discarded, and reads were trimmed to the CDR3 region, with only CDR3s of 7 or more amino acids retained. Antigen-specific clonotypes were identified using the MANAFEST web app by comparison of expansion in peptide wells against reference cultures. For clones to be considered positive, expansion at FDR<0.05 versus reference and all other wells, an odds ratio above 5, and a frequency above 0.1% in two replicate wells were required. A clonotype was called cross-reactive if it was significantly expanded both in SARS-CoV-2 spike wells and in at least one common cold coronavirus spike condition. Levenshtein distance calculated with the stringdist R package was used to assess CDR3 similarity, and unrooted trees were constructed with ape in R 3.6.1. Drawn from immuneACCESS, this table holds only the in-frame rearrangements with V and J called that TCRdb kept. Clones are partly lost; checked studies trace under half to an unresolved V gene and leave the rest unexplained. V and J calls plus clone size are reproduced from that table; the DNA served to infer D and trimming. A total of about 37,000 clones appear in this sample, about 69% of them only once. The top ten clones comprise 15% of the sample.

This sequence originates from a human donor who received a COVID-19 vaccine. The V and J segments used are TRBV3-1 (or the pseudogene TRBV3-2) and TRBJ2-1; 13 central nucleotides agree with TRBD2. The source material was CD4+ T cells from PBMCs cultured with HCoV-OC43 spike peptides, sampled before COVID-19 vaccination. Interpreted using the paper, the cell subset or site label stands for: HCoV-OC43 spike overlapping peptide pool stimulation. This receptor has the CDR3 CASSQDGTSGINEQFF. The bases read TGTGCCAGCAGCCAAGACGGGACTAGCGGGATAAATGAGCAGTTCTTC.